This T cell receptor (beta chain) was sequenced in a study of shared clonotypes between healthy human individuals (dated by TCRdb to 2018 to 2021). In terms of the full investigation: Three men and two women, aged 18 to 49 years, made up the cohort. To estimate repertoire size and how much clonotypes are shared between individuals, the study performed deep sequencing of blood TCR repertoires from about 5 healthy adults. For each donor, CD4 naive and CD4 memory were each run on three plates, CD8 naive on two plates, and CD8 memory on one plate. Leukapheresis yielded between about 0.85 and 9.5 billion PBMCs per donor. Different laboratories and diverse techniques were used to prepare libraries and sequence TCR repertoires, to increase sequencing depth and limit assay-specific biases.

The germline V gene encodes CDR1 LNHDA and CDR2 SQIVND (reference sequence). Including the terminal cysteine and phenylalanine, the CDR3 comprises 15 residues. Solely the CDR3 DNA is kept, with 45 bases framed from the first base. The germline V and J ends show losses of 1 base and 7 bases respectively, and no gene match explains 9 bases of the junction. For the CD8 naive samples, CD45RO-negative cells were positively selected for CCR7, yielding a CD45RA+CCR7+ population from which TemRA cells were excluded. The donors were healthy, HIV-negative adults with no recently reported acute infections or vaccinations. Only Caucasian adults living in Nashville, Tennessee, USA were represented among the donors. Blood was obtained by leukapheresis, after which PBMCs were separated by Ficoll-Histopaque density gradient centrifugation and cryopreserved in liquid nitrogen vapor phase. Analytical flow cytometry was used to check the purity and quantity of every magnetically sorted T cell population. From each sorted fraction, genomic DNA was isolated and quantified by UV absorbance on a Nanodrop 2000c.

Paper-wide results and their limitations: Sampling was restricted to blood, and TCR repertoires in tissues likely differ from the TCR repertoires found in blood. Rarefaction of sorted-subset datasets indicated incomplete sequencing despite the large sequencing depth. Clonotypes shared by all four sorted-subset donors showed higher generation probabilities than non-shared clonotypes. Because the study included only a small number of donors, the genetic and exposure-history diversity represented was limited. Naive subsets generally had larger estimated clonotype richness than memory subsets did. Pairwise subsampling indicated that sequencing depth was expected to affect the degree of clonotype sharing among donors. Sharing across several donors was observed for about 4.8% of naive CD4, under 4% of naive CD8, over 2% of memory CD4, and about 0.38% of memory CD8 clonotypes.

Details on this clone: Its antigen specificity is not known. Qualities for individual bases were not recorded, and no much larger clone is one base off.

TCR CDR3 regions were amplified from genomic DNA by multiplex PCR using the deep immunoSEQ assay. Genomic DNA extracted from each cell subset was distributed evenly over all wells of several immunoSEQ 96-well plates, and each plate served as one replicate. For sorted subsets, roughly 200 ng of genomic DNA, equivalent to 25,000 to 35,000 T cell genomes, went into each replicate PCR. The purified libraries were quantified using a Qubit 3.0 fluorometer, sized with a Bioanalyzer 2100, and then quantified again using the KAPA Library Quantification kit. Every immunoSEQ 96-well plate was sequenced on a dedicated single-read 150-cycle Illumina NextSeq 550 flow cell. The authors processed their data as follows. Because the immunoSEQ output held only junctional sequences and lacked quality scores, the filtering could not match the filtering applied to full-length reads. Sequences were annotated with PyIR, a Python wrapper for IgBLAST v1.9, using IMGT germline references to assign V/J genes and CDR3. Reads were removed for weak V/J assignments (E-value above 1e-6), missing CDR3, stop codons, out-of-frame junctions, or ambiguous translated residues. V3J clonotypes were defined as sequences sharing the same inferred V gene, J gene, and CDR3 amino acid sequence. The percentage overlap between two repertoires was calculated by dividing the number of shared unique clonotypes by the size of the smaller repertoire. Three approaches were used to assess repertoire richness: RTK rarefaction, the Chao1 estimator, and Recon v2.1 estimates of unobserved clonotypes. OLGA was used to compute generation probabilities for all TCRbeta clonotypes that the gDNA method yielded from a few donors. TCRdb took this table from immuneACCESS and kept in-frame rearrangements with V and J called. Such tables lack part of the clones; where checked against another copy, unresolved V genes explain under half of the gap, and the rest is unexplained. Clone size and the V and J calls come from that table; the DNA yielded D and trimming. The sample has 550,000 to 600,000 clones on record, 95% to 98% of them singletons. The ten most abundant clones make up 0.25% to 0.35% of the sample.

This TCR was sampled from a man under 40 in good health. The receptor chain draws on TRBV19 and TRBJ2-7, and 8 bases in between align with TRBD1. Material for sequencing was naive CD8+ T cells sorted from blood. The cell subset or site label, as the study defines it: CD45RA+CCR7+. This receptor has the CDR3 CASSIAQGQAWEQYF. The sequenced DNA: TGTGCCAGTAGTATAGCTCAGGGACAGGCCTGGGAGCAGTACTTC.